This T cell receptor beta chain was sequenced for a study of human T cells and chemical hapten exposure. Study details: The scalp of each patient received a weekly diphenylcyclopropenone dose for the full roughly 25-week study.

Study-level findings and limits: With DPC sensitization, TCRs exceeding 1 in 1000 frequency showed no change. Positively correlated with patch test score were the counts of PT1 expanded TCRs.

Sample time point: pre-sensitization, week 0. Treatment: therapeutic diphenylcyclopropenone sensitization with weekly scalp DPC. People who gave samples had alopecia, were 18 to 70 years old, and were suitable for DPC. With regard to this clonotype: What it binds is not known.

TCRdb analysed the RACE reads with MiXCR anew, one entry per CDR3 protein. The table has roughly 380,000 distinct CDR3 sequences, approximately 5.1% seen once. The CDR3 covers 11 residues. Trimming cost V 6 bases and J 11 bases; bases outside gene matches: 6. Germline CDR1 and CDR2: ENHRY and SYGVKD. This sequence joins TRBV10-3 and TRBJ2-7; 8 bases are shared with TRBD1. The sample was whole blood, taken in connection with sensitization to the hapten diphenylcyclopropenone (DPC). This clonotype was sampled from a woman aged 45 to 65 with alopecia areata. Some clones in this sample may be carry-over from other donors' samples. The CDR3 sequence: CAISVEDREYF. The CDR3 bases are TGTGCCATCAGCGTCGAGGACAGGGAGTACTTC.